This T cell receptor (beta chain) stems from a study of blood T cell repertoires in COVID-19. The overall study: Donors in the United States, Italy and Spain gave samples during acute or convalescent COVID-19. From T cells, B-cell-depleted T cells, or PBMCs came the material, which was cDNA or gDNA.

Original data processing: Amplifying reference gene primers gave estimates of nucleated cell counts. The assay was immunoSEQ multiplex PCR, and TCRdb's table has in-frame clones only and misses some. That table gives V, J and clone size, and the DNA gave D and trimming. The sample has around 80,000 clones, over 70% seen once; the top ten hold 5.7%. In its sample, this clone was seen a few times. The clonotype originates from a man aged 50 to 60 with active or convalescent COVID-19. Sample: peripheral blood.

The CDR3 loop is CASSLDRAYTGELFF. The DNA for the CDR3 is TGTGCCAGCAGCTTAGACAGGGCTTATACCGGGGAGCTGTTTTTT. The V gene is TRBV7-2, the J gene TRBJ2-2; D perhaps matches TRBD1 (6 bases). V was trimmed by 1 base and J by 5 bases, leaving 11 bases between them. Germline V CDR1 and CDR2: SGHTA, FQGNSA. The CDR3 is made up of 15 amino acids. Using reference TRBV7-2 and TRBJ2-2 for the parts outside the CDR3, the full variable domain is GAGVSQSPSNKVTEKGKDVELRCDPISGHTALYWYRQSLGQGLEFLIYFQGNSAPDKSGLPSDRFSAERTGGSVSTLTIQRTQQEDSAVYLCASSLDRAYTGELFFGEGSRLTVL.